The source of this T cell receptor (beta chain) is a study of OX40 agonist ivuxolimab in advanced cancers. Generated by immunoSEQ multiplex PCR, the TCRdb table keeps only in-frame clones and is missing some. The sample gives about 76,000 clones, approximately 87% of which show up once; around 7.2% is in the top ten. CDR1 is SEHNR and CDR2 is FQNEAQ in the germline V gene (reference sequence). The CDR3 has 16 residues. The ends were cut back, 0 bases at V and 4 bases at J, with 15 bases in the middle. This chain uses TRBV7-9 with TRBJ2-5, with D tentatively TRBD2 (7 bases). This receptor was obtained from an adult with an advanced solid tumor such as melanoma, head and neck, liver or kidney cancer. This sample comprised CD4+ or CD8+ T cells sorted from blood, obtained in a trial of the OX40 agonist ivuxolimab. In DNA, the CDR3 is TGTGCCAGCAGCTTAGCGGGCACAGGGAGGGGAGAGACCCAGTACTTC. Its protein product is CASSLAGTGRGETQYF. Drawing the rest from reference TRBV7-9 and TRBJ2-5, the complete variable domain is DTGVSQNPRHKITKRGQNVTFRCDPISEHNRLYWYRQTLGQGPEFLTYFQNEAQLEKSRLLSDRFSAERPKGSFSTLEIQRTEQGDSAMYLCASSLAGTGRGETQYFGPGTRLLVL.